This section outlines one T cell receptor (beta chain) sequence together with its context. Its antigen is as yet unknown. Since it is a stray read in a library aimed at alpha chains, this beta chain has a size that is not meaningful. Looked up from germline, CDR1 is SGHKS and CDR2 is YYEKEE (reference sequence). The J segment lost 2 bases and the V segment lost 5 bases, leaving 6 bases of the junction unmatched. This CDR3 has 14 amino acids. TCRdb reanalysed the 5' RACE reads using MiXCR and keeps one entry per CDR3 protein. The sample consists of 4,000 or so distinct CDR3 sequences, 9.4% of them appearing once. The entry originates in a study of spatial heterogeneity in lung cancer. The study, taken as a whole, reports: Tumor mutation counts were tracked by expanded intratumoral alpha and beta TCR counts. Coverage estimated for tumor T cells reached around 6.3% for alpha chains and about 13% for beta chains.

As to time point: sample taken at primary tumor resection. Without sorting, whole RNA was sequenced from tumor, nontumor lung or frozen PBMC. This receptor was identified in a male donor with early-stage non-small cell lung cancer. The starting material was lung tumor tissue, obtained at surgery. The V call is TRBV5-5, the J call TRBJ2-7; 8 positions match TRBD1. The CDR3 coding sequence is TGTGCCAGCAGAGAGCCAGGGGGCCCCTACGAGCAGTACTTC. Translation gives CASREPGGPYEQYF.